The 24 T cell receptor beta chains given below trace back to one sample, sequenced in a study of cytomegalovirus exposure and HLA in healthy donors. With 60 Vbeta and 13 Jbeta primers, the PCR was carried out. Repertoires were generated with immunoSEQ multiplex PCR, while TCRdb's copy carries only in-frame clones and drops some. The data show approximately 150,000 clones, around 72% seen once. Sequencing was carried out using PBMCs. Receptors were obtained from a woman aged 18 to 35 in good health and CMV-seronegative.

The chain has TRBV10-2 and TRBJ2-2; D might be TRBD2 (6 bases). This CDR3 comprises 16 residues. Between the trimmed V and J ends, which lost 3 bases and 3 bases, there was a span of 14 bases. Germline-derived CDR1 and CDR2 are WSHSY and SAAADI. The CDR3 reads CASSDLAPSYTGELFF. CDR3 nucleotides: TGCGCCAGCAGTGATCTAGCGCCGTCCTACACCGGGGAGCTGTTTTTT.

The CDR3 reads CATLQEDSNQPQHF. The CDR3 DNA is TGTGCCACTTTACAGGAAGATAGCAATCAGCCCCAGCATTTT. The chain employs TRBV6-1 and TRBJ1-5, with TRBD1 as a possible D gene (5 bases). The CDR3 loop spans 14 amino acids. V lost 10 bases to trimming and J lost 0 bases, with 13 bases between them. Germline values: CDR1 MNHNS, CDR2 SASEGT.

The V gene is TRBV5-1, the J gene TRBJ2-3, with 7 bases fitting TRBD2. J lost 2 bases, V lost 7 bases, and 4 bases had no gene match. Germline V gene sequence: CDR1 SGHRS, CDR2 YFSETQ. The CDR3 runs to 13 residues. CDR3 in DNA: TGCGCCAGCGGGGGGGAGTACACAGATACGCAGTATTTT. Amino acids: CASGGEYTDTQYF.

The chain employs TRBV4-2 and TRBJ2-1; 10 bases align to TRBD2. The CDR3 has 16 residues. The V and J ends lost 6 bases and 7 bases, in that order; junction bases with no gene match: 12. CDR1 is LGHNA and CDR2 is YNFKEQ in the germline V gene. The CDR3 spells CASRDKSLAGENEQFF. The CDR3 DNA reads as TGTGCCAGCAGAGACAAGAGCCTAGCGGGAGAGAATGAGCAGTTCTTC.

The V and J genes are TRBV5-1 and TRBJ2-7; a possible D gene is TRBD2 (6 bases). V was clipped by 4 bases and J by 0 bases, with 14 bases between them. Germline-derived CDR1 and CDR2 are SGHRS and YFSETQ. The length of the CDR3 is 15 residues. This CDR3 is CASSLAPGSSYEQYF. Here the CDR3 DNA reads TGCGCCAGCAGCCTAGCGCCCGGGAGCTCCTACGAGCAGTACTTC.

The V call is TRBV30, the J call TRBJ1-3; D is ambiguous. CDR3 length: 12 residues. The V gene's germline CDR1 is GTSNPN and CDR2 SVGIG (reference sequence). The V and J ends lost 5 bases and 0 bases respectively, with 5 bases between them. CDR3 protein: CAWGSSGNTIYF. CDR3 DNA: TGTGCCTGGGGCAGCTCTGGAAACACCATATATTTT.

The rearrangement joins TRBV5-1 to TRBJ1-2, with 8 nucleotides matching TRBD1. The CDR3 is 16 residues long. With V trimmed by 0 bases and J by 3 bases, 7 bases remained unmatched. CDR1 is SGHRS, CDR2 YFSETQ, per germline. The CDR3 coding sequence is TGCGCCAGCAGCTTGGAAGGGTCAGGGGGCTACTATGGCTACACCTTC. This codes for CASSLEGSGGYYGYTF.

The chain couples TRBV2 to TRBJ1-1; 9 bases line up with TRBD1. After removal of 4 bases from V and 1 base from J, the junction contained 4 bases not matched to a gene. The CDR3 consists of 15 residues. The germline gives CDR1 SNHLY, CDR2 FYNNEI. The CDR3 here is CASSGRQGENTEAFF. DNA of the CDR3: TGTGCCAGCAGTGGGCGACAGGGGGAGAACACTGAAGCTTTCTTT.

The sample holds one count of this clone. CDR3 DNA sequence: TGCAGCGTTGAGGAGGGAAGGGGAACTGAAGCTTTCTTT. Its translation is CSVEEGRGTEAFF. This chain connects TRBV29-1 to TRBJ1-1; possible D gene TRBD1, 5 bases. This CDR3 is 13 amino acids long. Trimming took off 3 bases at V and 5 bases at J, with 13 bases between the two ends. The germline V gene encodes CDR1 SQVTM and CDR2 ANQGSEA.

The chain combines TRBV11-2 with TRBJ1-1, with D tentatively TRBD1 (5 bases). CDR1 is SGHAT and CDR2 is FQNNGV in the germline V gene. The CDR3 sequence is 13 residues long. The ends were cut back, 0 bases at V and 7 bases at J, with 9 bases in the middle. In nucleotides, the CDR3 is TGTGCCAGCAGCTTAGAAGGGGCGATTGAAGCTTTCTTT. Translated, it gives CASSLEGAIEAFF.

The genes are TRBV27 and TRBJ2-7, with a weak D call TRBD2 (5 bases). CDR1 and CDR2 (germline): MNHEY, SMNVEV (reference sequence). The V gene lost 7 bases and the J gene lost 6 bases, with 10 bases spanning the gap. CDR3 length equals 11 residues. CDR3 protein: CASTSGSEQYF. The CDR3 DNA is TGTGCCAGCACATCGGGGAGCGAGCAGTACTTC.

The chain uses TRBV5-4 and TRBJ2-1, with 7 bases identical to TRBD1. The germline V gene encodes CDR1 SGHNT and CDR2 YYREEE (reference sequence). J gave up 5 bases and V 7 bases, and 12 bases lay outside the gene matches. CDR3 length: 15 amino acids. In DNA form, the CDR3 reads TGTGCCAGCGCCTCTCTGAGGGGGCGGGACAATGAGCAGTTCTTC. Its translation is CASASLRGRDNEQFF.

The chain employs TRBV6-5 and TRBJ1-2; unclear D gene. Germline V CDR1 and CDR2: MNHEY, SVGAGI. Trimming shortened V by 8 bases and J by 3 bases, and 10 bases separated the two germline ends. The CDR3 covers 12 residues. CDR3 in amino acids: CASRRWDYGYTF. The CDR3 DNA sequence: TGTGCCAGCCGGAGGTGGGACTATGGCTACACCTTC.

This rearrangement joins TRBV15 to TRBJ2-7; tentatively, D is TRBD1 (6 bases). Trimming took 1 base from V and 5 from J, leaving 9 bases between them. The CDR3 consists of 13 residues. The germline gives CDR1 LNHNV, CDR2 YYDKDF (reference sequence). The CDR3 bases are TGTGCCACCAGCAGAGTCAAGGGGGACGAGCAGTACTTC. Translated, it gives CATSRVKGDEQYF.

The genes are TRBV4-1 and TRBJ2-1; D is perhaps TRBD2 (5 bases). Looked up from germline, CDR1 is MGHRA and CDR2 is YSYEKL. The CDR3 is made up of 13 amino acids. V was shortened by 1 base and J by 8 bases, with 9 bases between the two germline ends. The DNA of the CDR3 is TGCGCCAGCAGCCAAGGATGGCGGGATGAGCAGTTCTTC. Its protein is CASSQGWRDEQFF.

For this clone: At the DNA level, this CDR3 is encoded by other sequences in the same sample as well. V is TRBV7-9 and J is TRBJ1-1; D not certain. Between the trimmed V and J ends, which lost 3 bases and 0 bases, there was a span of 5 bases. The CDR3 runs to 13 residues. Looked up from germline, CDR1 is SEHNR and CDR2 is FQNEAQ (reference sequence). The CDR3 spells CASSFPMNTEAFF. The CDR3 DNA reads as TGTGCCAGCAGCTTCCCTATGAACACTGAAGCTTTCTTT.

V and J are TRBV9 and TRBJ2-1, with D unresolved. The germline V gene has CDR1 SGDLS and CDR2 YYNGEE. V lost 4 bases to trimming and J lost 1 base, with 12 bases between them. This CDR3 has 15 residues. CDR3 amino acids: CASSSSANSYNEQFF. The CDR3 DNA is TGTGCCAGCAGCTCGAGCGCTAATTCCTACAATGAGCAGTTCTTC.

In this sample, this clone turned up a few times. This chain uses TRBV18 with TRBJ1-2; 9 bases agree with TRBD1. The CDR3 is made up of 13 amino acids. Germline V gene data show CDR1 as KGHSH and CDR2 as LQKENI. With 1 base clipped from V and 6 bases from J, the junction kept 0 bases outside the gene matches. The CDR3 region is CASSPRTGDGYTF. The CDR3 nucleotides read TGTGCCAGCTCACCACGGACAGGGGATGGCTACACCTTC. Complete variable domain (other parts from reference TRBV18 and TRBJ1-2): NAGVMQNPRHLVRRRGQEARLRCSPMKGHSHVYWYRQLPEEGLKFMVYLQKENIIDESGMPKERFSAEFPKEGPSILRIQQVVRGDSAAYFCASSPRTGDGYTFGSGTRLTVV.

CDR3 in amino acids: CASSLGGLAGGRGTYNEQFF. The CDR3 DNA reads TGTGCCAGCAGCTTAGGAGGGCTAGCGGGAGGCCGAGGGACCTACAATGAGCAGTTCTTC. The rearrangement links TRBV13 to TRBJ2-1, with TRBD2 matching 11 bases. The CDR3 has 20 amino acids. Trimming at V came to 0 bases and at J to 2 bases, leaving 12 bases not matched to a gene. CDR1 is PRHDT, CDR2 FYEKMQ, per germline (reference sequence).

The chain joins TRBV7-8 to TRBJ2-2; 12 bases align to TRBD2. The CDR3 loop spans 14 amino acids. Germline V gives CDR1 SGHVS, CDR2 FQNEAQ. The V gene end was trimmed by 10 bases and the J gene end by 5 bases; junction bases not matched to a gene: 5. The CDR3 sequence: CATPGLAGTGELFF. In DNA form, the CDR3 reads TGTGCCACCCCCGGACTAGCGGGAACCGGGGAGCTGTTTTTT.

The chain recombines TRBV7-8 with TRBJ1-2, with 10 bases matching TRBD1. The germline CDR1 and CDR2 sequences are SGHVS and FQNEAQ. CDR3 length: 16 residues. V trimming: 5 bases; J trimming: 6 bases; junction bases outside the gene matches: 12. CDR3 amino acids: CASSPGDRGVGDGYTF. CDR3 coding DNA: TGTGCCAGCAGCCCAGGGGACAGGGGAGTTGGTGATGGCTACACCTTC.

The genes are TRBV6-6 and TRBJ2-1, with D possibly matching TRBD1 (6 bases). The CDR3 is 14 amino acids. V was shortened by 6 bases and J by 6 bases, with 15 bases between the two germline ends. CDR1 is MNHNY and CDR2 is SVGAGI in the germline V gene (reference sequence). The CDR3 protein is CASSLDRTLNEQFF. In DNA form, the CDR3 reads TGTGCCAGCAGCCTCGACAGGACCCTCAATGAGCAGTTCTTC.

The V gene is TRBV7-2, the J gene TRBJ2-2, with D uncertain. Germline V gives CDR1 SGHTA, CDR2 FQGNSA. Trimming cost V 3 bases and J 3 bases, with 8 bases left between them. The CDR3 is 14 amino acids. The CDR3: CASSLALDTGELFF. The CDR3 DNA follows: TGTGCCAGCAGCTTGGCCCTCGACACCGGGGAGCTGTTTTTT.

This clone was detected once. V usage is TRBV27 and J usage is TRBJ2-2, with D unresolved. CDR1 and CDR2 (germline): MNHEY, SMNVEV (reference sequence). The CDR3 is made up of 13 amino acids. Trimming took 2 bases from V and 3 from J, leaving 4 bases between them. The DNA for the CDR3 is TGTGCCAGCAGTTTAATCTACACCGGGGAGCTGTTTTTT. Translation gives CASSLIYTGELFF.